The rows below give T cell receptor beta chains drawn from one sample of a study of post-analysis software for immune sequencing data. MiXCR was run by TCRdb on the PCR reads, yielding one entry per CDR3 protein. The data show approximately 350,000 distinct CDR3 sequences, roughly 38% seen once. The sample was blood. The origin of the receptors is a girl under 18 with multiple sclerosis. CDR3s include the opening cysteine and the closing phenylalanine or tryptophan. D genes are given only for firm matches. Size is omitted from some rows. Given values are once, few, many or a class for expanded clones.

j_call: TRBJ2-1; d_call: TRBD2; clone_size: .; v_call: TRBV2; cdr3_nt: TGTGCCAGCAGTAAAGGACTAGCGGGGCTAGATAATGAGCAGTTCTTC; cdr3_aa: CASSKGLAGLDNEQFF
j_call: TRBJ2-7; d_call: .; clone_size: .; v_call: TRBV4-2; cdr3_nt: TGTGCCAGCAGCCAGGGCGAGGGGAGGTACGAGCAGTACTTC; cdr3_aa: CASSQGEGRYEQYF
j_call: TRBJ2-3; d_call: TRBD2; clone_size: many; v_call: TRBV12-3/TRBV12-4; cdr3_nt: TGTGCCAGCAGTTTGAGCGGGGGTGCAGATACGCAGTATTTT; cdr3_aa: CASSLSGGADTQYF
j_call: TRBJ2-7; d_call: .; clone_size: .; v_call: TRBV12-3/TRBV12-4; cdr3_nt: TGTGCCAGCAGTTCTAGGGTTTACGAGCAGTACTTC; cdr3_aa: CASSSRVYEQYF
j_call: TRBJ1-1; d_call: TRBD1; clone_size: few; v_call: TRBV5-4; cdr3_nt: TGTGCCAGCAGCTCAGGACAGGGAGGACAAAACACTGAAGCTTTCTTT; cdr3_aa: CASSSGQGGQNTEAFF
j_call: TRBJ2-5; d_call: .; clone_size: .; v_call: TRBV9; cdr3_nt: TGTGCCAGCAGCCCCGGAATGTGGGAGGCCCAGTACTTC; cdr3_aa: CASSPGMWEAQYF
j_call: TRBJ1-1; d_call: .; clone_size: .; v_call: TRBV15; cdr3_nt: TGTGCCACCAGCAGGAACAGGAACACTGAAGCTTTCTTT; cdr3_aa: CATSRNRNTEAFF
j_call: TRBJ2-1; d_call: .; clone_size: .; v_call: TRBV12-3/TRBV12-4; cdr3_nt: TGTGCCAGCAGTTTATTGGTACTAGGGGGCAATGAGCAGTTCTTC; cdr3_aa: CASSLLVLGGNEQFF
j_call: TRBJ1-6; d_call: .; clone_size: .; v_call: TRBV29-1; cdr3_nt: TGCAGCGTTGCCCTGGGAGGGAACAATTCACCCCTCCACTTT; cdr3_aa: CSVALGGNNSPLHF
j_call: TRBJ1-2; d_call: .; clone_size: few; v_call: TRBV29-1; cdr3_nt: TGCAGCGCCTATGGCTGGACGGTGGGTGGCTACACCTTC; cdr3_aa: CSAYGWTVGGYTF
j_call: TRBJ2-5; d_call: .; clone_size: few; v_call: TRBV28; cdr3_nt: TGTGCCAGCAGTTTAGAGCACAAGGGGGAGACCCAGTACTTC; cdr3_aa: CASSLEHKGETQYF
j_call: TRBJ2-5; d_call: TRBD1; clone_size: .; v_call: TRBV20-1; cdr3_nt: TGCAGTGCTATCGTAACCGGGACAGCCCAAGAGACCCAGTACTTC; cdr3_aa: CSAIVTGTAQETQYF
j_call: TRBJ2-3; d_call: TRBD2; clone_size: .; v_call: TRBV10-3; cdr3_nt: TGTGCCATCAGTGATGTGGTGTTTGCGCGAGCGGGGGGCGAAGATACGCAGTATTTT; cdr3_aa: CAISDVVFARAGGEDTQYF
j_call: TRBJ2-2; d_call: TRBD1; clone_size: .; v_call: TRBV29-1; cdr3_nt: TGCAGCGTGGGACAGGTGCACACCGGGGAGCTGTTTTTT; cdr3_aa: CSVGQVHTGELFF
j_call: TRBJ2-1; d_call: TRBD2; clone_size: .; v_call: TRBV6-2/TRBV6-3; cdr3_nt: TGTGCCAGCAGTTACTCGACTAGCGGGGGGTATGAGCAGTTCTTC; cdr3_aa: CASSYSTSGGYEQFF
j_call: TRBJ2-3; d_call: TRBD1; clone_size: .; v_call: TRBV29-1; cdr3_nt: TGCAGCGTTGAAGACTGGACAGGGGCCGCGACAGATACGCAGTATTTT; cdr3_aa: CSVEDWTGAATDTQYF
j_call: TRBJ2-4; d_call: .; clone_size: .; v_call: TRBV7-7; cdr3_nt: TGTGCTAGCAGCTTAAGTCAGGGAATGCAAAACATTCAGTACTTC; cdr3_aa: CASSLSQGMQNIQYF
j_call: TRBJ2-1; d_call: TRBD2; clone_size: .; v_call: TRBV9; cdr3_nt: TGTGCCAGCAGCGTCCTGACTAGCGGGGGATACAATGAGCAGTTCTTC; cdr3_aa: CASSVLTSGGYNEQFF
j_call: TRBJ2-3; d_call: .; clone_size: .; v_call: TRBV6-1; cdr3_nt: TGTGCCAGCAGTGATGGGACCGCCGGCGCAGATACGCAGTATTTT; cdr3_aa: CASSDGTAGADTQYF
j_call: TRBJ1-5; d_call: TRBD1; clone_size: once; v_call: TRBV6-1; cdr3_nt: TGTGCCAGCCTTAGAGGGCCAGGGGGCCTCCAGGGCAATCAGCCCCAGCATTTT; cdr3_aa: CASLRGPGGLQGNQPQHF
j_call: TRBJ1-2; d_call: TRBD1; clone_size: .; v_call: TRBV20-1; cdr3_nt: TGCAGTGCGAGAAAGGGGGCAGGTGGCTACACCTTC; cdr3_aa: CSARKGAGGYTF
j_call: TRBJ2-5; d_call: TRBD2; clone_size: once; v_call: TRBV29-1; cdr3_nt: TGCAGCGTTGATTTAGCGGGGGAGCAGTACTTC; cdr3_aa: CSVDLAGEQYF
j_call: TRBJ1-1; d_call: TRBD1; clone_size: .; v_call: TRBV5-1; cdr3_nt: TGCGCCAGCAGCGCCGACAGGGGAGGGGACACTGAAGCTTTCTTT; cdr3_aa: CASSADRGGDTEAFF
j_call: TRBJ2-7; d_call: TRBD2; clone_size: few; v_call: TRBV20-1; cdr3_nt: TGCAGTGCTAGAGGGGGGGGGTCCGACCGAATCTCCTACGAGCAGTACTTC; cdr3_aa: CSARGGGSDRISYEQYF
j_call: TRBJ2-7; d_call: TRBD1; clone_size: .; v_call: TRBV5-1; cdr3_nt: TGCGCCAGCAGCACGGGACAGGGGATGTACGAGCAGTACTTC; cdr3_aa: CASSTGQGMYEQYF